These 15 T cell receptor beta chains share one sample of origin, sequenced in a study of Graves' ophthalmopathy and Graves' hyperthyroidism (dated by TCRdb to 2017 to 2018). Instrument used: Illumina HiSeq 2000. For repertoire sequencing, the TCR beta CDR3 regions were amplified from RNA transcripts. HTBI primers and the Qiagen OneStep RT-PCR kit were used in a first-round RT-PCR, which was followed by a second-round multiplex PCR, size selection and purification. TCRdb's own reprocessing of the public reads used fastp at Q25 and MiXCR and kept productive beta chains. Each record represents a unique CDR3 protein, reported with the most common genes and DNA among its rows. The sample contains about 50,000 distinct CDR3 sequences, approximately 50% of them found a single time. The ten top clones hold around 4.5% of the sample. The sample was peripheral blood. These receptors were taken from an adult woman with Graves' ophthalmopathy.

About this clonotype itself: A read error may explain this, as a much larger clone is one base away. The CDR3 spells CAGSLYGEGEREQYF. The CDR3 DNA reads as TGTGCCGGCAGTTTATACGGGGAGGGGGAGAGAGAGCAGTACTTC. The chain carries TRBV28 and TRBJ2-7; D is possibly TRBD2 (7 bases). The CDR3 runs 15 residues. Germline V CDR1 and CDR2: MDHEN, SYDVKM.

Many counts were recorded for this clonotype. The chain carries TRBV20-1 and TRBJ2-3; the match to TRBD2 covers 7 bases. The J segment lost 0 bases and the V segment lost 6 bases, leaving 6 bases of the junction unmatched. This CDR3 region has 14 residues. Germline V gene data show CDR1 as DFQATT and CDR2 as SNEGSKA (reference sequence). The CDR3 sequence: CSAPIAGSTDTQYF. Here the CDR3 DNA reads TGCAGTGCCCCTATAGCGGGTAGCACAGATACGCAGTATTTT.

The genes are TRBV5-1 and TRBJ1-1; D unclear. Germline assignment: CDR1 SGHRS and CDR2 YFSETQ. Trimming stripped 3 bases from V and 0 bases from J, with 12 bases between. The CDR3 is 15 residues long. The CDR3: CASSSTLGMNTEAFF. CDR3 DNA sequence: TGCGCCAGCAGCTCGACACTGGGCATGAACACTGAAGCTTTCTTT.

This clonotype was detected once. In DNA form, the CDR3 reads TGTGCCAGCAGCGGGGAATCCGGGACGTCTAACAAGCAGTACTTC. It encodes CASSGESGTSNKQYF. This chain uses TRBV9 with TRBJ2-7; D might be TRBD1 or TRBD2, each matching 5 bases. The germline V gene has CDR1 SGDLS and CDR2 YYNGEE. Trimming took off 3 bases at V and 8 bases at J, with 21 bases between the two ends. The CDR3 is made up of 15 amino acids.

This clonotype was observed at least ten times. J is TRBJ2-7 and V is TRBV9, with 11 nucleotides matching TRBD2. The CDR3 is made up of 15 amino acids. Germline V gene data show CDR1 as SGDLS and CDR2 as YYNGEE. The trim removed 0 bases at V and 7 bases at J, leaving 6 bases unmatched. CDR3: CASSVDASGRSEQYF. The CDR3 coding sequence is TGTGCCAGCAGCGTAGATGCTAGCGGGAGGTCGGAGCAGTACTTC.

Of note for this clonotype: Compared with germline, one end of the junction differs, possibly owing to a read error. The chain is built from TRBV20-1 and TRBJ1-4, with D possibly matching TRBD1 (5 bases). Germline CDR1 and CDR2: DFQATT and SNEGSKA (reference sequence). The CDR3 spans 16 residues. This CDR3 reads CSVRPLQGATNEELFF. The CDR3 nucleotides read TGCAGTGTGAGACCCCTCCAAGGGGCAACTAATGAAGAACTGTTTTTT.

In this sample, this clonotype turned up many times. The chain joins TRBV6-2 or TRBV6-3 to TRBJ2-3, with TRBD1 matching 8 bases. Trimming took 5 bases from V and 4 from J; bases not matched to a gene: 5. This CDR3 contains 14 residues. CDR1 is MNHEY and CDR2 is SVGEGT in the germline V gene. CDR3: CASSPGQGADTQYF. The CDR3 DNA reads TGTGCCAGCAGTCCCGGACAGGGAGCAGATACGCAGTATTTT.

This clonotype occurred many times. V and J are TRBV19 and TRBJ2-2, with D perhaps matching TRBD1 (6 bases). Per germline, CDR1 LNHDA and CDR2 SQIVND (reference sequence). The CDR3 length is 13 residues. Trimming shortened V by 8 bases and J by 0 bases, and 7 bases separated the two germline ends. CDR3 sequence reads: CASRTANTGELFF. CDR3 nucleotide sequence: TGTGCCAGTCGGACAGCGAACACCGGGGAGCTGTTTTTT.

The chain uses TRBV25-1 and TRBJ1-6, with 8 bases fitting TRBD1. Germline V gene data show CDR1 as MGHDK and CDR2 as SYGVNS. With 4 bases clipped from V and 15 bases from J, the junction kept 11 bases outside the gene matches. This CDR3 comprises 14 residues. The CDR3: CASSALGSTGVLHF. The DNA of the CDR3 is TGTGCCAGCAGTGCCCTCGGGTCGACAGGGGTCCTCCACTTT.

The table lists this clonotype with a few counts. The chain carries TRBV30 and TRBJ2-7; D is undetermined. Germline V gene sequence: CDR1 GTSNPN, CDR2 SVGIG (reference sequence). V was shortened by 2 bases and J by 2 bases, with 10 bases between the two germline ends. CDR3 length: 13 residues. CDR3 amino acids: CAWSTLPPYEQYF. The DNA for the CDR3 is TGTGCCTGGAGTACTTTACCCCCCTACGAGCAGTACTTC.

V usage is TRBV7-2 and J usage is TRBJ2-3; tentatively, D is TRBD2 (5 bases). Germline V CDR1 and CDR2: SGHTA, FQGNSA. The CDR3 runs 13 residues. Deletions cut 5 bases from V and 11 bases from J, with 17 bases between. The CDR3 nucleotides are TGTGCCAGCAGCCAGGACTCACACAATGAGCAGTATTTT. Translation: CASSQDSHNEQYF.

The chain is built from TRBV19 and TRBJ1-1; no reliable D call. This CDR3 contains 13 residues. Germline V gene sequence: CDR1 LNHDA, CDR2 SQIVND (reference sequence). The V end was cut by 7 bases, the J end by 3 bases, with 12 bases between. The CDR3 spells CASKAAHDTEAFF. The DNA for the CDR3 is TGTGCCAGTAAGGCAGCTCATGACACTGAAGCTTTCTTT.

V is TRBV5-1 and J is TRBJ1-6; TRBD1 matches 8 bases. The V and J ends lost 4 bases and 7 bases, in that order; junction bases with no gene match: 4. The CDR3 extends over 14 amino acids. Germline V gene sequence: CDR1 SGHRS, CDR2 YFSETQ. CDR3 coding DNA: TGCGCCAGCAGCACACAGGGGGGGAATTCACCCCTCCACTTT. As protein: CASSTQGGNSPLHF.

The V and J genes are TRBV25-1 and TRBJ2-5, with 8 positions matching TRBD1. With 6 bases clipped from V and 1 base from J, the junction kept 7 bases outside the gene matches. In germline, CDR1 is MGHDK, CDR2 SYGVNS. The CDR3 extends over 15 amino acids. Written as DNA, the CDR3 is TGTGCCAGCAGGAACCGGGACAGGATCCAAGAGACCCAGTACTTC. It translates to CASRNRDRIQETQYF.

This clonotype was recorded at least ten times. This chain joins TRBV7-3 and TRBJ2-1; 13 nucleotides align to TRBD2. The CDR3 has 19 residues. Germline V gene data show CDR1 as SGHTA and CDR2 as FQGTGA. Unmatched junction bases numbered 17, after V lost 5 bases and J lost 7 bases. CDR3 nucleotides: TGTGCCAGCAGCCCCCTAGCGGGCGGACTAGCGGGAGCAGGGAATGAGCAGTTCTTC. Protein: CASSPLAGGLAGAGNEQFF.